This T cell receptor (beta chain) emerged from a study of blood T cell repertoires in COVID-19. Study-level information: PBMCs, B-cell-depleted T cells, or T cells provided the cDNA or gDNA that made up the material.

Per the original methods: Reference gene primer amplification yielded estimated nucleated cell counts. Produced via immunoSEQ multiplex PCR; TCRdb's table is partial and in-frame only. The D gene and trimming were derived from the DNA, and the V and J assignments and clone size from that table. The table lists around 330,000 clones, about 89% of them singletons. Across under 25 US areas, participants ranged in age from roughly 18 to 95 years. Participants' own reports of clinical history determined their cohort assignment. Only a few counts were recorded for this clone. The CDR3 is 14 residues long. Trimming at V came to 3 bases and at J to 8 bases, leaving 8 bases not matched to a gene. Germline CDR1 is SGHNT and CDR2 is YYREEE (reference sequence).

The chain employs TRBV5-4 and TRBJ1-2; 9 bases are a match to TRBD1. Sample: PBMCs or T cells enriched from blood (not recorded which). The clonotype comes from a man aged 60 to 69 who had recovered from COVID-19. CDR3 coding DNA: TGTGCCAGCAGCTCCGGACAGGGGATTGGAGGCTACACCTTC. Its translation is CASSSGQGIGGYTF.